This T cell receptor beta chain came from a study of blood T cell repertoires in COVID-19 (dated by TCRdb to 2018 to 2020). In the study overall: The collaborator samples originated in the United States, Italy and Spain and spanned the acute and convalescent phases of COVID-19. The material from the prospective study consisted of cDNA or gDNA derived from T cells, B-cell-depleted T cells, or PBMCs. HLA class I and class II types, where available, came from metadata supplied by the sample provider rather than from assay-based typing. The samples were drawn from two sources: the first 160 participants of the ongoing ImmuneRACE study, and fewer than 1,500 subjects contributed by 6 global collaborators. Nearly every sample came with metadata listing a de-identified subject ID, COVID-19 status, age in years and sex. The dataset comprised deeply sampled blood TCRbeta repertoires from subjects exposed to, actively infected with, or recovered from COVID-19. The repertoires were released in a freely available public database meant as a resource for research on the immune response to SARS-CoV-2.

TCRbeta CDR3 regions were amplified from genomic DNA using the immunoSEQ Assay, a bias-controlled multiplex PCR. For the original study's pipeline: The number of nucleated cells in each sample was estimated from the amplification of reference gene primers within the assay. Sequence reads were collapsed and filtered to measure the absolute abundance of every unique TCRbeta CDR3 rearrangement. For each sample, productive Simpson clonality was calculated as the square root of Simpson's diversity index over productive rearrangements. The clones in this table, taken by TCRdb from immuneACCESS, are in-frame only. Not every clone is retained; where verified, under half of the shortfall comes from an unresolved V gene, and the cause of the rest is unknown. For V, J and clone size, that table is used; D and trimming come from the DNA. Counted in this sample were 110,000 or so clones; approximately 90% of them appeared once. The ten largest clonotypes hold 19% of the sample.

Via the germline V gene, CDR1 is MDHEN and CDR2 SYDVKM. Reading from cysteine to phenylalanine, the CDR3 counts 13 amino acids. Only the CDR3 part of the read is kept: 39 bases, read in frame from the first base. The V end loses 2 bases and the J end loses 1 base, and a stretch of 6 bases separates them. What the research found in general, with its limitations: The amount of clinical and demographic metadata varied by source and participant and was provided uncurated.

This clone was seen just once. Its antigen remains undetermined. The input lacks base qualities; no much larger clone sits a single base away. Each collaborating institution followed its own protocols to collect whole blood in K2EDTA tubes. For TCRbeta analysis, collaborator samples were shipped as frozen whole blood, as isolated PBMCs, or as DNA extracted from either sample type. The specimen was peripheral blood. The chain couples TRBV28 to TRBJ2-7, with the D gene too uncertain to name. The clonotype was recovered from a human donor with acute or convalescent COVID-19. The donor label of this sample is uncertain. The CDR3 is CASSLPVSYEQYF. At the DNA level, the sequence is TGTGCCAGCAGTTTACCCGTTTCCTACGAGCAGTACTTC.